This is a list of T cell receptor beta chains from one sample in a study of T cells after yellow fever vaccination. TCRdb analysed the 5' RACE reads with MiXCR anew, one entry per CDR3 protein. The sample carries some 400,000 distinct CDR3 sequences, 18% recorded once. This material consisted of PBMCs, taken before the yellow fever booster vaccination. These receptors were collected from a man aged 18 to 29 who received the YFV17D yellow fever vaccine. Each CDR3 is given with its conserved first and last residue. D genes are given only for firm matches. Size is omitted from some rows. Given values are once, few, many or a class for expanded clones.

abundance	v_gene	d_gene	j_gene	CDR3nt	CDR3aa
-	TRBV5-4	-	TRBJ2-5	TGTGCCTCCATCCGGGGCCCAGGATCGAAGACCCAGTACTTC	CASIRGPGSKTQYF
many	TRBV20-1	TRBD2	TRBJ2-3	TGCAGTGCACGGACTAGCGGGGGGCCGGGAAGCACAGATACGCAGTATTTT	CSARTSGGPGSTDTQYF
few	TRBV29-1	-	TRBJ2-5	TGCAGCGTTGAGTTAGCGAATACTCAAGAGACCCAGTACTTC	CSVELANTQETQYF
-	TRBV2	-	TRBJ1-1	TGTGCCAGCAGTGAGGTAGTGAACACTGAAGCTTTCTTT	CASSEVVNTEAFF
-	TRBV6-2/TRBV6-3	-	TRBJ2-5	TGTGCCAGCAGTTACTGGGGGGCCTTCCAAGAGACCCAGTACTTC	CASSYWGAFQETQYF
-	TRBV18	-	TRBJ2-5	TGTGCCAGCTTGGGACAACCTCAAGAGACCCAGTACTTC	CASLGQPQETQYF
-	TRBV24-1	TRBD2	TRBJ2-5	TGTGCCACCAGTGAAGCCGGACCGGGAGGGACCCAGTACTTC	CATSEAGPGGTQYF
-	TRBV6-6	TRBD1	TRBJ1-5	TGTGCCAGCAGTAGGCAGGGGGTTCAGCCCCAGCATTTT	CASSRQGVQPQHF
few	TRBV25-1	-	TRBJ1-1	TGTGCCAGCAGCGCGAACCCTTGGGCCCTGAACACTGAAGCTTTCTTT	CASSANPWALNTEAFF
few	TRBV5-6	-	TRBJ1-2	TGTGCCAGCAGCTCAGGGTCTAACTATGGCTACACCTTC	CASSSGSNYGYTF
few	TRBV4-1	-	TRBJ1-1	TGCGCCAGCAGCCAAGGGTGGGGGGGCACTGAAGCTTTCTTT	CASSQGWGGTEAFF
once	TRBV20-1	-	TRBJ2-3	TGCAGTGCTAGAGAGGTTCTATCATCAGATACGCAGTATTTT	CSAREVLSSDTQYF
-	TRBV23-1	-	TRBJ1-1	TGCGCCAGCAGTCAAGTCGAGGGGGATACTGAAGCTTTCTTT	CASSQVEGDTEAFF
few	TRBV7-6	TRBD1	TRBJ1-5	TGTGCCAGCAGCTTCGATCCAGGGGGCGGTCAGCCCCAGCATTTT	CASSFDPGGGQPQHF
-	TRBV19	-	TRBJ2-2	TGTGCCAGTAGTGGGCTCAGAAACACCGGGGAGCTGTTTTTT	CASSGLRNTGELFF
few	TRBV20-1	TRBD1	TRBJ2-7	TGCAGTGCTAGGGCCCCACAGGGGGCGCTGGGGGAGCAGTACTTC	CSARAPQGALGEQYF
-	TRBV5-1	TRBD1	TRBJ2-1	TGCGCCAGCAGCCTTCGACAGGGAAGTGAGCAGTTCTTC	CASSLRQGSEQFF
-	TRBV7-2	TRBD2	TRBJ2-5	TGTGCCAGCAGCTCGGGACTACCCTCCGAGACCCAGTACTTC	CASSSGLPSETQYF
-	TRBV5-1	-	TRBJ2-1	TGCGCCAGCAGCTCCCCGACTCGTGGAGAGCAGTTCTTC	CASSSPTRGEQFF
-	TRBV20-1	-	TRBJ2-3	TGCAGTGCTTCATCGGGGGAGAGAATCACAGATACGCAGTATTTT	CSASSGERITDTQYF
-	TRBV27	-	TRBJ2-6	TGTGCCAGCAGTGGCGGGGGCTTCTCTGGGGCCAACGTCCTGACTTTC	CASSGGGFSGANVLTF
-	TRBV12-3/TRBV12-4	-	TRBJ1-1	TGTGCCAGCAGTTTGGGCTATTCTGAAGCTTTCTTT	CASSLGYSEAFF
-	TRBV6-1	TRBD1	TRBJ1-1	TGTGCCAGCAGTGAAACAGGGGAAACTGAAGCTTTCTTT	CASSETGETEAFF
few	TRBV7-2	TRBD1	TRBJ1-1	TGTGCCAGCAGCTTATGGACAGGGGGGAACACTGAAGCTTTCTTT	CASSLWTGGNTEAFF